This TCR beta chain derives from a study of MAIT cells during Salmonella Paratyphi A infection (dated by TCRdb to about 2017). What the authors observed across the whole study: More expansion or contraction among the top five MAIT clonotypes was shown in diagnosed volunteers than in healthy controls (0.53 versus 0.13), suggesting infection-driven repertoire reshaping. Although the availability of volunteer samples limited sample sizes, the sizes were judged adequate for detecting differences between groups.

The library was made by 5' RACE. Two rounds of PCR with Phusion High-Fidelity polymerase amplified TCRbeta, with sample-specific barcodes added in the primers. TCRbeta libraries were made through template-switch cDNA synthesis using SMARTScribe reverse transcriptase and a TRBC-specific primer. After barcoding, samples were pooled and then prepared using the NEBNext Ultra DNA Library Prep Kit for Illumina. Libraries were sequenced on an Illumina MiSeq with the MiSeq reagent kit v2, 300 cycles. As for how the authors treated the data: Jemultiplexer demultiplexed the reads by barcode, and MiTCR with default parameters aligned the reads. Non-functional sequences were removed with VDJtools, and each clonotype was defined by its amino acid sequence, with frequencies calculated from the assigned sequence reads. Clonal space homeostasis binned clonotypes by frequency as over-represented (0.05-1), large, medium and small. In TCRdb, the public reads were trimmed at Q25 with fastp and aligned with MiXCR, with productive beta chains retained. Under each unique CDR3 protein, matching rows form one entry showing the most common genes and DNA. TCRdb assigned the V and J calls; the authors' analysis was not used. For this sample there are around 470 distinct CDR3 sequences; roughly two fifths appear just once. Of the sample, around two fifths falls within the top ten clones.

Explained via the paper, the time point label denotes: healthy control second sampling, 21 days after first. The healthy adult controls were either laboratory volunteers or leukocyte cones obtained from the national blood and transplant service. For RNA extraction, roughly 5,000 to 10,000 MAIT cells from each sample were sorted straight into RNAqueous-Micro lysis buffer. To control for MAIT repertoire stability, healthy controls who were not challenged were sampled two times, roughly 20 days apart. Lymphoprep gradient centrifugation was used to isolate peripheral blood mononuclear cells from blood samples and leukocyte cones. Cells were sorted on either a BD FACSAria Fusion or a BD FACSAria III sorter. Remarks on this clonotype: Its antigen remains undetermined. Base qualities were left out, and no much larger clone turns up one base away.

The specimen was MAIT cells from PBMCs. The receptor was isolated from an adult in good health.

CDR3 reads: CSATPDREGRGKLFF. The sequenced DNA: TGCAGTGCTACTCCCGACAGGGAAGGTCGGGGAAAACTGTTTTTT. This chain is built from TRBV20-1 and TRBJ1-4; 7 bases in the junction line up with TRBD1. Unmatched junction bases come to 15, with V trimmed by 4 bases and J by 10 bases. From cysteine to phenylalanine, the CDR3 is 15 amino acids long. CDR3 DNA only is kept here, 45 bases in frame from base 1. The germline V gene (reference sequence) specifies DFQATT as CDR1 and SNEGSKA as CDR2.